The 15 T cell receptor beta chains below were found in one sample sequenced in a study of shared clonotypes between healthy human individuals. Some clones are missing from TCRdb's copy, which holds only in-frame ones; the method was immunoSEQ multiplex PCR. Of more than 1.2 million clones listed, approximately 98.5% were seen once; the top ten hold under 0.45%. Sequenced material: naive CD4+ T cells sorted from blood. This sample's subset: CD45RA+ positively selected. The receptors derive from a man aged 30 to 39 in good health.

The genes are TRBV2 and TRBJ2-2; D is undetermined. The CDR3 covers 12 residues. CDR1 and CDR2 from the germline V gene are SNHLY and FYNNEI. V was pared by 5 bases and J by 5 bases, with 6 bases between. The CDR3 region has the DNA TGTGCCAGCAGTAAATCTACCGGGGAGCTGTTTTTT. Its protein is CASSKSTGELFF.

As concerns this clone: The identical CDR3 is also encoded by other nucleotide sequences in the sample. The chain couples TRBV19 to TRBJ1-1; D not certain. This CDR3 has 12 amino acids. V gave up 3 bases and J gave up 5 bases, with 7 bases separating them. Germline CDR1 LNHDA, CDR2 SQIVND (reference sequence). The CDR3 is CASSIGPTEAFF. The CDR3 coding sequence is TGTGCCAGTAGTATCGGCCCAACTGAAGCTTTCTTT. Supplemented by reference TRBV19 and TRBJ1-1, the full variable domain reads DGGITQSPKYLFRKEGQNVTLSCEQNLNHDAMYWYRQDPGQGLRLIYYSQIVNDFQKGDIAEGYSVSREKKESFPLTVTSAQKNPTAFYLCASSIGPTEAFFGQGTRLTVV.

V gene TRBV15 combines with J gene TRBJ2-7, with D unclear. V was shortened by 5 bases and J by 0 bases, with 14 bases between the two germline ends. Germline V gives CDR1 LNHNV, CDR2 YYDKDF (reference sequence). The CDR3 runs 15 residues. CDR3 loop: CATSASPLSSYEQYF. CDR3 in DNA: TGTGCCACCAGCGCTAGTCCGCTAAGCTCCTACGAGCAGTACTTC.

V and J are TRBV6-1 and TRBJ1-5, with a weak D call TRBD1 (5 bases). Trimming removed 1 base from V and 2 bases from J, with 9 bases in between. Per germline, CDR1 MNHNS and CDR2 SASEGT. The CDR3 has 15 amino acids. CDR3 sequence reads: CASSEVGTGNQPQHF. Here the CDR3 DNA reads TGTGCCAGCAGTGAAGTCGGGACGGGCAATCAGCCCCAGCATTTT.

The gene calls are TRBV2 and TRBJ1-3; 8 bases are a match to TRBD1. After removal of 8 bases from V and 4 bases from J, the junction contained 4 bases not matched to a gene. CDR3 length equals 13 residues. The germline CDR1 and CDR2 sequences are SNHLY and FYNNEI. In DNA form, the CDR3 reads TGTGCCAGCGCGGACAGGGCGGGAAACACCATATATTTT. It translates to CASADRAGNTIYF.

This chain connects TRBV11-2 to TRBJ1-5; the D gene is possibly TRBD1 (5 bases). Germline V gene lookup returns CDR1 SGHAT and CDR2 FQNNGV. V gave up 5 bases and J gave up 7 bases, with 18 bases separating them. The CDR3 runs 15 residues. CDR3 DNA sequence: TGTGCCAGCAGCCTGGTCGCAGGGTCTGAACAGCCCCAGCATTTT. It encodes CASSLVAGSEQPQHF.

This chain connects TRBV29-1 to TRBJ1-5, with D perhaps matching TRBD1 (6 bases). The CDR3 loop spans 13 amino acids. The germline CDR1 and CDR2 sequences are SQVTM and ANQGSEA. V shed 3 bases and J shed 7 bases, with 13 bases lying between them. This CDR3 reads CSVDVGAGQPQHF. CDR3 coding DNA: TGCAGCGTTGATGTGGGGGCCGGGCAGCCCCAGCATTTT.

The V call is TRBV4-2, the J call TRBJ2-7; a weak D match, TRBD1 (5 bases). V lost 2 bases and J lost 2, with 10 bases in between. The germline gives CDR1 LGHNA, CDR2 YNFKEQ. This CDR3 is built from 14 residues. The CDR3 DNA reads TGTGCCAGCAGCCAACCCGGACAAGCCTACGAGCAGTACTTC. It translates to CASSQPGQAYEQYF.

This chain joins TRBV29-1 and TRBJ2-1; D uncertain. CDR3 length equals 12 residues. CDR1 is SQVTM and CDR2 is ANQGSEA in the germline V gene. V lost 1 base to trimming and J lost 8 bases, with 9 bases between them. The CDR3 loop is CSVEVSLDEQFF. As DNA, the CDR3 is TGCAGCGTTGAAGTAAGTCTCGATGAGCAGTTCTTC.

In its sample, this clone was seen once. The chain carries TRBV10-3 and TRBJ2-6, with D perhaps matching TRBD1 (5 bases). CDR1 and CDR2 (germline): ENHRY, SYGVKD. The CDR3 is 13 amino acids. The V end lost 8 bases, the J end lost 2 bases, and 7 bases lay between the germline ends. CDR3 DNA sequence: TGTGCCATCGCACAGGCTGGGGCCAACGTCCTGACTTTC. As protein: CAIAQAGANVLTF.

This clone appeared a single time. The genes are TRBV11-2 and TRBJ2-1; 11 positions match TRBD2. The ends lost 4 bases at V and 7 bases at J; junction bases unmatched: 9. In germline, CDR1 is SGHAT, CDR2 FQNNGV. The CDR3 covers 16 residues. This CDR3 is CASSSRGASGRNEQFF. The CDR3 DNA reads TGTGCCAGCAGCTCCCGTGGCGCTAGCGGGAGGAATGAGCAGTTCTTC.

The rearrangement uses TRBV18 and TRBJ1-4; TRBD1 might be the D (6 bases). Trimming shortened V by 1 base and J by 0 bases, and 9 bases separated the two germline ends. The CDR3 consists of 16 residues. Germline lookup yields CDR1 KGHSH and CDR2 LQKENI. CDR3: CASSPLRQATNEKLFF. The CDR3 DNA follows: TGTGCCAGCTCACCACTCCGACAGGCAACTAATGAAAAACTGTTTTTT.

Written as DNA, the CDR3 is TGTGCCAGCACAATTACAGGGGGCTATGGCTACACCTTC. Its protein product is CASTITGGYGYTF. The J gene is TRBJ1-2, the V gene TRBV2; 8 bases line up with TRBD1. The length of the CDR3 is 13 residues. V was clipped by 7 bases and J by 4 bases; unmatched bases: 5. Germline lookup yields CDR1 SNHLY and CDR2 FYNNEI.

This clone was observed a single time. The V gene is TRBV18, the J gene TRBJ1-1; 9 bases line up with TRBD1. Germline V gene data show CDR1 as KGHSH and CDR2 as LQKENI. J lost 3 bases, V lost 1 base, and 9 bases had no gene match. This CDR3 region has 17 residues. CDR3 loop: CASSPLWTGVQDTEAFF. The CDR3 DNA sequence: TGTGCCAGCTCACCACTTTGGACAGGGGTCCAGGACACTGAAGCTTTCTTT.

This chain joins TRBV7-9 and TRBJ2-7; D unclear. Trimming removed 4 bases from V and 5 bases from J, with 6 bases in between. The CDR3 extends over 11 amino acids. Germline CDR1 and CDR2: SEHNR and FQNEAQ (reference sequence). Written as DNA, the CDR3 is TGTGCCAGCAGCTATAAACACGAGCAGTACTTC. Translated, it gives CASSYKHEQYF.